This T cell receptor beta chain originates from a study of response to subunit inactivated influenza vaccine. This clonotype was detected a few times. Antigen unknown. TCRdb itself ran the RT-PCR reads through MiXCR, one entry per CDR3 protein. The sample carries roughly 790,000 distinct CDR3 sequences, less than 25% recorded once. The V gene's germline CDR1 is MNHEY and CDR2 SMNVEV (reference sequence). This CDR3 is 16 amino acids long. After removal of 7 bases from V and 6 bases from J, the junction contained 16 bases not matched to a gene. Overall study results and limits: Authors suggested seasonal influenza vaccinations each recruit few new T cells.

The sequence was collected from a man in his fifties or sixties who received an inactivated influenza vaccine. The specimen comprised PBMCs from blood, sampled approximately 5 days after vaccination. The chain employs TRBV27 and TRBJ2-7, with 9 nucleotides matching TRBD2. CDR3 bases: TGTGCCAGCACTCCCTTCGGGGGACTAGCTTGGGGCGAGCAGTACTTC. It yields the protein CASTPFGGLAWGEQYF.